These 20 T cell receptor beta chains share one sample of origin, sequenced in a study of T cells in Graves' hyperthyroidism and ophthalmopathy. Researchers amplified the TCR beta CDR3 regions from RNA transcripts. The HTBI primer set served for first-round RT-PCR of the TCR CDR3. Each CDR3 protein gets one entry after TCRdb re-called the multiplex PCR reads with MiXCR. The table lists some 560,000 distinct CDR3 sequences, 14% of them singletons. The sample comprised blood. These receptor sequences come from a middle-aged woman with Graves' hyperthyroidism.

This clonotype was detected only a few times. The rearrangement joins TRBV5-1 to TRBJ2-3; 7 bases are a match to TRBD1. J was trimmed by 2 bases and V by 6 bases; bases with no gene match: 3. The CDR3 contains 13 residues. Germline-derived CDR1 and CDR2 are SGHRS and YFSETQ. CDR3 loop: CASTTGATDTQYF. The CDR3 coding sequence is TGCGCCAGCACTACAGGGGCCACAGATACGCAGTATTTT.

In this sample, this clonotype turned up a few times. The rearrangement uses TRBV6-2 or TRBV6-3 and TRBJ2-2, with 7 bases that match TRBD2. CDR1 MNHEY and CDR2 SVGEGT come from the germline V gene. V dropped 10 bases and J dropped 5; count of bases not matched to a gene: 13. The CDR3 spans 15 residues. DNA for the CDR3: TGTGCCACCGAAGCGGGGAACCTCCGGACCGGGGAGCTGTTTTTT. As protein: CATEAGNLRTGELFF.

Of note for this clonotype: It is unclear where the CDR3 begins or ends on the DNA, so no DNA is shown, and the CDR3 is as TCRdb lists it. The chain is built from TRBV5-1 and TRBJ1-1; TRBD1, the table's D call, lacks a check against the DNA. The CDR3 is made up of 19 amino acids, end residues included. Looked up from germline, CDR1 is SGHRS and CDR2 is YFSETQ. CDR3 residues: CASSIYLCSVYTGGTEAFF.

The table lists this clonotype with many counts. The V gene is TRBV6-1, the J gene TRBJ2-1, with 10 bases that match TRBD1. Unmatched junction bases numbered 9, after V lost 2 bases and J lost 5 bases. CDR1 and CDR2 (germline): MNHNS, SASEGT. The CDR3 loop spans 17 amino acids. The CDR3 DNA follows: TGTGCCAGCAGTGAACTACTGACAGGGGGCTCTGACAATGAGCAGTTCTTC. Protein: CASSELLTGGSDNEQFF.

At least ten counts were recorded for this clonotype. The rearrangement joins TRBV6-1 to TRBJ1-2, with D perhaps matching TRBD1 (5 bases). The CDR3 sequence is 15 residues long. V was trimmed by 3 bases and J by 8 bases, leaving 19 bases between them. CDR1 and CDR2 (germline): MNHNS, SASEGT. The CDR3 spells CASSEPGGRAEGYTF. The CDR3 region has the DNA TGTGCCAGCAGTGAGCCGGGCGGCAGGGCGGAGGGCTACACCTTC.

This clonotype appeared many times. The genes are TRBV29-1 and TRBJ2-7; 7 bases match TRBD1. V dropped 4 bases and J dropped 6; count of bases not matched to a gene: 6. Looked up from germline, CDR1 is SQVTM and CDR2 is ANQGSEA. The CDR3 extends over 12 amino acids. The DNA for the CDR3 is TGCAGCGTTGCGGTGACAGGGTCCGAGCAGTACTTC. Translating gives CSVAVTGSEQYF.

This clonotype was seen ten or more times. The CDR3 reads CASSLWQGYTKNIQYF. CDR3 bases: TGTGCCAGCAGTTTATGGCAGGGTTATACCAAAAACATTCAGTACTTC. This chain connects TRBV28 to TRBJ2-4; D is possibly TRBD1 (5 bases). CDR3 length: 16 residues. From germline, CDR1 is MDHEN and CDR2 SYDVKM. The germline V and J ends were trimmed by 0 bases and 2 bases, with 11 bases remaining between them.

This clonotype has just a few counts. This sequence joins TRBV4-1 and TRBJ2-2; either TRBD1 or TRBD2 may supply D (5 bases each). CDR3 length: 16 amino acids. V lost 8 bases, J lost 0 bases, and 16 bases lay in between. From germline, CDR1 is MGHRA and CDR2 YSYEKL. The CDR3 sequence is CASLGGGGANTGELFF. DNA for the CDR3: TGCGCCAGCCTTGGTGGTGGGGGAGCGAACACCGGGGAGCTGTTTTTT.

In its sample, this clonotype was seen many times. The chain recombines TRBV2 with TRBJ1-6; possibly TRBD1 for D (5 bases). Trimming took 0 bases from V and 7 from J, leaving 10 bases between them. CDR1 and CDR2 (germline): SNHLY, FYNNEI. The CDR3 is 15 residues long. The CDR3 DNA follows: TGTGCCAGCAGTGAAGCTGTGGGGCCAAATTCACCCCTCCACTTT. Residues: CASSEAVGPNSPLHF.

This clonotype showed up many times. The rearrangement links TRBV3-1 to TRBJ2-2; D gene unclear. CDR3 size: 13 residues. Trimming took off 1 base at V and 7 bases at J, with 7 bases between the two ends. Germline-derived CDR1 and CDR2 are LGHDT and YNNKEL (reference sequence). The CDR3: CASSQVIDGELFF. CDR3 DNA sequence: TGTGCCAGCAGCCAAGTGATAGACGGGGAGCTGTTTTTT.

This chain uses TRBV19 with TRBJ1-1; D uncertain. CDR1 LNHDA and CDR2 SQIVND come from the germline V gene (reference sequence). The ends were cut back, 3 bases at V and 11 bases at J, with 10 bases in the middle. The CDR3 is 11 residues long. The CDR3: CASSMKDIAFF. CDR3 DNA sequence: TGTGCCAGTAGTATGAAGGATATCGCTTTCTTT.

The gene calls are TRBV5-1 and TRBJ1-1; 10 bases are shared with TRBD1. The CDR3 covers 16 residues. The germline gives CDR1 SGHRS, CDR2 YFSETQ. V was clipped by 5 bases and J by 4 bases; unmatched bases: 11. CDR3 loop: CASRDGDRGLSTEAFF. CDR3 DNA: TGCGCCAGCAGAGACGGAGACAGGGGGCTTTCCACTGAAGCTTTCTTT.

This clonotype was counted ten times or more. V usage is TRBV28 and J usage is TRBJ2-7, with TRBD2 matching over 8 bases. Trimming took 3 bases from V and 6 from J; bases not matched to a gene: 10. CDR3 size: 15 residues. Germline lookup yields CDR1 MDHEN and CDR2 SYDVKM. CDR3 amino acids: CASSFIGAGVGEQYF. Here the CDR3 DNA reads TGTGCCAGCAGTTTTATTGGAGCGGGAGTAGGCGAGCAGTACTTC.

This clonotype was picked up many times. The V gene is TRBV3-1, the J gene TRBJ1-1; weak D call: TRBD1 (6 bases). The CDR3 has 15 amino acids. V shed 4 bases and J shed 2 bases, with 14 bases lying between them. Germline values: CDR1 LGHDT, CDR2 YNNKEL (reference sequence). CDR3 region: CASSRRGQLNTEAFF. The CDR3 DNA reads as TGTGCCAGCAGCCGGAGGGGACAACTAAACACTGAAGCTTTCTTT.

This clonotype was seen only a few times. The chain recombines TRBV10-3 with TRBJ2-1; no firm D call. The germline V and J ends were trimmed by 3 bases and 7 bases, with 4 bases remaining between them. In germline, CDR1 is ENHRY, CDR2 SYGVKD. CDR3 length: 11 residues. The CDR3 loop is CAISDPNEQFF. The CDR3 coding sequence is TGTGCCATCAGTGACCCGAATGAGCAGTTCTTC.

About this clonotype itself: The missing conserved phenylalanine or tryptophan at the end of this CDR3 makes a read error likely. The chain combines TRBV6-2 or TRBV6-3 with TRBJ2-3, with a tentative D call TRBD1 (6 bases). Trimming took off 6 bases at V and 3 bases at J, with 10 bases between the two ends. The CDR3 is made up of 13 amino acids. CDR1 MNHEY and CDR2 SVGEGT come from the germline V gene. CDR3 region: CASRRDRTDTQYL. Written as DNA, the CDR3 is TGTGCCAGCAGACGCGACAGGACAGATACGCAGTATCTT.

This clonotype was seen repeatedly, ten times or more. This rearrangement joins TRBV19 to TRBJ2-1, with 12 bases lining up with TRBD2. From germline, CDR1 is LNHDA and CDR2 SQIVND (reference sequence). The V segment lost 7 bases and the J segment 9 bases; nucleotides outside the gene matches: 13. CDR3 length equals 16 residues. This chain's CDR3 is CASKNDRLAGEGEQFF. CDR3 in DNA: TGTGCCAGTAAGAACGACAGACTAGCGGGAGAGGGTGAGCAGTTCTTC.

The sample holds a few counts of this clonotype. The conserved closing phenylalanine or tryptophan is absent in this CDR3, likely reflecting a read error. The CDR3 spells CSVVGDRAYEQYL. For the CDR3, the DNA is TGCAGCGTTGTGGGGGACAGGGCCTACGAGCAGTACCTC. The gene calls are TRBV29-1 and TRBJ2-7, with 9 bases matching TRBD1. Germline CDR1 SQVTM, CDR2 ANQGSEA. V shed 4 bases and J 2 bases; nucleotides not matched to a gene: 3. The CDR3 contains 13 residues.

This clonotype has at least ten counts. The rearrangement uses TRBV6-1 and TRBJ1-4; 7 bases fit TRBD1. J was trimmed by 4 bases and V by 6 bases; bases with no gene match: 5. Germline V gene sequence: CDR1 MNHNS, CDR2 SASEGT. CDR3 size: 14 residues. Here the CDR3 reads CASRAQGGNEKLFF. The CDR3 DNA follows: TGTGCCAGCAGAGCCCAGGGGGGTAATGAAAAACTGTTTTTT.

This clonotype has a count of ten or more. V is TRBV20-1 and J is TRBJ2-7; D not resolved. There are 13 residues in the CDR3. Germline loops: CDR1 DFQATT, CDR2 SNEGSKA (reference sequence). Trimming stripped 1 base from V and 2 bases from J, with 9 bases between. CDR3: CSARVGVAYEQYF. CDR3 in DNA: TGCAGTGCTAGAGTTGGGGTGGCCTACGAGCAGTACTTC.